The next 18 T cell receptor beta chains were all read from a single sample in a study of blood T cells in healthy people across ages. A second PCR, run for roughly 7 to 11 cycles, used a sample-barcoded 5' primer plus a J-beta primer mix. Using its own MiXCR run on the 5' RACE reads, TCRdb lists one record per CDR3 protein. The sample carries 1.5 million to 2 million distinct CDR3 sequences, 49% recorded once. Material: blood. All receptors come from a woman aged 40 to 50 in good health.

The chain employs TRBV29-1 and TRBJ1-2; the D is unclear. V lost 3 bases and J 7 bases, leaving 9 bases between the germline ends. CDR1 SQVTM and CDR2 ANQGSEA come from the germline V gene. The CDR3 runs 11 residues. This chain's CDR3 is CSVELIFGYTF. Written as DNA, the CDR3 is TGCAGCGTTGAGTTAATATTTGGCTACACCTTC.

V is TRBV7-9 and J is TRBJ1-4; D may be TRBD1 (5 bases). Between the trimmed V and J ends, which lost 1 base and 4 bases, there was a span of 16 bases. From germline, CDR1 is SEHNR and CDR2 FQNEAQ (reference sequence). This CDR3 is 17 amino acids long. CDR3 coding DNA: TGTGCCAGCAGCTTAGTGCCCCATCGAGACAGTAATGAAAAACTGTTTTTT. Residues: CASSLVPHRDSNEKLFF. Supplemented by reference TRBV7-9 and TRBJ1-4, the full variable domain reads DTGVSQNPRHKITKRGQNVTFRCDPISEHNRLYWYRQTLGQGPEFLTYFQNEAQLEKSRLLSDRFSAERPKGSFSTLEIQRTEQGDSAMYLCASSLVPHRDSNEKLFFGSGTQLSVL.

This clonotype was observed many times. The CDR3 loop is CASSTDAGSYEQYF. Here the CDR3 DNA reads TGCGCCAGCAGCACGGATGCCGGCTCCTACGAGCAGTACTTC. The V and J genes are TRBV5-1 and TRBJ2-7; D unresolved. Germline lookup yields CDR1 SGHRS and CDR2 YFSETQ. The V gene lost 4 bases and the J gene lost 0 bases, with 11 bases spanning the gap. The CDR3 length is 14 residues.

J is TRBJ2-3 and V is TRBV4-3; 10 nucleotides match TRBD2. The CDR3 has 20 amino acids. Germline CDR1 LGHNA, CDR2 YSLEER. V lost 0 bases to trimming and J lost 0 bases; unmatched junction nucleotides: 12. CDR3 protein: CASSQDSNKWTSGSTDTQYF. For the CDR3, the DNA is TGCGCCAGCAGCCAAGATAGTAATAAATGGACTAGCGGTAGCACAGATACGCAGTATTTT.

The chain has TRBV7-9 and TRBJ2-3, with a tentative D call TRBD2 (5 bases). The CDR3 consists of 13 residues. Germline V CDR1 and CDR2: SEHNR, FQNEAQ (reference sequence). V shed 5 bases and J shed 5 bases, with 11 bases lying between them. Here the CDR3 DNA reads TGTGCCAGCAGCGCCATAGCGATAGATACGCAGTATTTT. As protein: CASSAIAIDTQYF. The full variable domain, completed using reference TRBV7-9 and TRBJ2-3, is DTGVSQNPRHKITKRGQNVTFRCDPISEHNRLYWYRQTLGQGPEFLTYFQNEAQLEKSRLLSDRFSAERPKGSFSTLEIQRTEQGDSAMYLCASSAIAIDTQYFGPGTRLTVL.

The chain is built from TRBV12-3 or TRBV12-4 and TRBJ1-2, with a tentative D call TRBD1 (5 bases). Between the trimmed V and J ends, which lost 3 bases and 7 bases, there was a span of 15 bases. The CDR3 contains 14 residues. CDR3 loop: CASSLGQGIPGYTF. CDR3 DNA: TGTGCCAGCAGTTTGGGGCAGGGTATTCCTGGCTACACCTTC.

This sequence joins TRBV9 and TRBJ1-2, with TRBD1 matching over 8 bases. With V trimmed by 3 bases and J by 4 bases, 11 bases remained unmatched. The CDR3 is made up of 16 amino acids. CDR1 is SGDLS and CDR2 is YYNGEE in the germline V gene. The DNA of the CDR3 is TGTGCCAGCAGCGACCCCAGGGGGCTGATAGTCTATGGCTACACCTTC. Its translation is CASSDPRGLIVYGYTF.

The V call is TRBV29-1, the J call TRBJ2-4; D might be TRBD2 (5 bases). The CDR3 totals 12 residues. V shed 6 bases and J shed 9 bases, with 15 bases lying between them. Germline V gives CDR1 SQVTM, CDR2 ANQGSEA. The CDR3 spells CSVVLVDCIQYF. The CDR3 coding sequence is TGCAGCGTCGTGTTGGTGGACTGCATTCAGTACTTC.

This chain uses TRBV12-3 or TRBV12-4 with TRBJ2-5; D is perhaps TRBD1 (6 bases). Between the trimmed V and J ends, which lost 4 bases and 5 bases, there was a span of 17 bases. The CDR3 spans 15 residues. DNA of the CDR3: TGTGCCAGCAGTTCCCGGGACACTGCCCGGGAGACCCAGTACTTC. Encoded protein: CASSSRDTARETQYF.

This clonotype appeared a few times. V gene TRBV7-2 combines with J gene TRBJ2-3; TRBD2 matches at 11 bases. There are 15 residues in the CDR3. CDR1 and CDR2 (germline): SGHTA, FQGNSA. J lost 10 bases, V lost 5 bases, and 11 bases had no gene match. Here the CDR3 DNA reads TGTGCCAGCAGCCCTGACTTAGCGGGGGGGATGGCGCAGTATTTT. Translation gives CASSPDLAGGMAQYF.

The chain joins TRBV6-5 to TRBJ2-1; the D gene is possibly TRBD2 (6 bases). Trimming left V 4 bases short and J 8 bases short, with 24 bases between. CDR3 size: 17 residues. Germline CDR1 and CDR2: MNHEY and SVGAGI. This CDR3 is CASSSYGRGVAFDEQFF. The CDR3 DNA is TGTGCCAGCAGTTCCTACGGTCGCGGGGTAGCTTTCGATGAGCAGTTCTTC.

The chain combines TRBV15 with TRBJ2-1; D may be TRBD2 (6 bases). The CDR3 length is 16 residues. V was clipped by 3 bases and J by 5 bases, with 17 bases between them. The germline CDR1 and CDR2 sequences are LNHNV and YYDKDF (reference sequence). CDR3 region: CATSRRKNSGDNEQFF. In nucleotides, the CDR3 is TGTGCCACCAGCAGGCGCAAGAATAGCGGAGACAATGAGCAGTTCTTC.

This clonotype has just a few counts. V and J are TRBV29-1 and TRBJ2-3, with D possibly called TRBD1 or TRBD2 (5 bases each). The CDR3 has 16 amino acids. CDR1 SQVTM and CDR2 ANQGSEA come from the germline V gene. Trimming stripped 5 bases from V and 9 bases from J, with 27 bases between. The CDR3 bases are TGCAGCGTTTACCAGTACGGGGAGCGGTCATGGGACACGCAGTATTTT. Translating gives CSVYQYGERSWDTQYF.

In DNA form, the CDR3 reads TGTGCCAGCAGCTGGGACTCGGGCTCCTACAATGAGCAGTTCTTC. This gives the protein CASSWDSGSYNEQFF. This rearrangement joins TRBV2 to TRBJ2-1; D is possibly TRBD2 (6 bases). The V end was cut by 6 bases, the J end by 0 bases, with 12 bases between. Germline V CDR1 and CDR2: SNHLY, FYNNEI. The CDR3 loop spans 15 amino acids.

V is TRBV20-1 and J is TRBJ2-7; 8 bases agree with TRBD1. The V and J ends lost 1 base and 2 bases, in that order; junction bases with no gene match: 4. There are 14 residues in the CDR3. Germline V gives CDR1 DFQATT, CDR2 SNEGSKA (reference sequence). The CDR3 nucleotides read TGCAGTGCTAGAGCGGGACAGGCGACCTACGAGCAGTACTTC. This translates into CSARAGQATYEQYF.

In this sample, this clonotype turned up a few times. The J gene is TRBJ1-1, the V gene TRBV27, with D uncertain. Trimming left V 5 bases short and J 0 bases short, with 7 bases between. This CDR3 is built from 13 residues. The germline CDR1 and CDR2 sequences are MNHEY and SMNVEV (reference sequence). The CDR3 sequence: CASSRRLNTEAFF. For the CDR3, the DNA is TGTGCCAGCAGTCGGCGTTTGAACACTGAAGCTTTCTTT.

V gene TRBV29-1 combines with J gene TRBJ2-7, with 10 bases matching TRBD1. CDR3 size: 14 residues. V lost 5 bases and J lost 2; bases outside the gene matches: 6. Germline CDR1 is SQVTM and CDR2 is ANQGSEA. The CDR3 reads CSVPLGQGAYEQYF. The DNA for the CDR3 is TGCAGCGTTCCACTCGGACAGGGGGCCTACGAGCAGTACTTC.

This clonotype was found a few times. The rearrangement links TRBV20-1 to TRBJ2-5; 7 bases match TRBD1. V lost 0 bases and J lost 6; bases outside the gene matches: 4. The CDR3 sequence is 13 residues long. The germline V gene has CDR1 DFQATT and CDR2 SNEGSKA (reference sequence). The CDR3 nucleotides are TGCAGTGCTAGAGATCCCAGGGGGAAGACCCAGTACTTC. It codes for CSARDPRGKTQYF.